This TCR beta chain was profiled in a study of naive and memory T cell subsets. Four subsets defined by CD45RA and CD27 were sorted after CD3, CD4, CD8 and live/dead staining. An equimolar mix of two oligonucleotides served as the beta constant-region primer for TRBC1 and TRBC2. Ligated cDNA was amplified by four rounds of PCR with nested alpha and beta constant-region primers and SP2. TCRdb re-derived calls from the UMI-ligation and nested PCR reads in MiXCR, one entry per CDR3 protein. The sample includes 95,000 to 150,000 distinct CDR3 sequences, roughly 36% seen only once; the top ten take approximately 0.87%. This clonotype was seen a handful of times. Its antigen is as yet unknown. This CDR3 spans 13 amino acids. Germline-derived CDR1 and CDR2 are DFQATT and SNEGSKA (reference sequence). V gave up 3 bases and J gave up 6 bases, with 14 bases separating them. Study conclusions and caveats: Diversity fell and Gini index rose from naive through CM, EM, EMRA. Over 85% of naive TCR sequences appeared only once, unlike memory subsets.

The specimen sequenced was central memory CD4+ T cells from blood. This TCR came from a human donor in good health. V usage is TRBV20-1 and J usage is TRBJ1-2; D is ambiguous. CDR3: CSASHYTPDGYTF. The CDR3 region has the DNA TGCAGTGCTAGCCATTACACACCGGATGGCTACACCTTC.